The 2 T cell receptor beta chains below were found in one sample sequenced in a study of graft-versus-host responses after intestinal transplantation. Using immunoSEQ multiplex PCR, the repertoire was profiled, and TCRdb retains in-frame clones only, with some absent. The sample carries 70,000 to 95,000 clones, over 85% recorded once. Antigens for these TCRs are unknown. The specimen was unstimulated CD8+ T cells sorted from spleen or lymph node cells, collected before transplant. These receptors were obtained from a human donor who was the organ donor for an intestinal transplant.

The chain joins TRBV9 to TRBJ2-7, with 7 bases matching TRBD1. The V gene's germline CDR1 is SGDLS and CDR2 YYNGEE. The CDR3 runs to 15 residues. Germline trimming cut 0 bases from V and 4 bases from J; bases unmatched to any gene: 7. DNA of the CDR3: TGTGCCAGCAGCGTAGACGGGACAGTGGGATACGAGCAGTACTTC. Translated: CASSVDGTVGYEQYF.

Concerning this clone: A junction end diverges from the germline sequence, so it may reflect a read error. The V and J genes are TRBV7-2 and TRBJ2-1, with D perhaps TRBD2 (6 bases). From germline, CDR1 is SGHTA and CDR2 FQGNSA. There are 14 residues in the CDR3. This CDR3 reads CASGFISSDNEQFF. CDR3 in DNA: TGTGCCAGCGGCTTTATCTCTAGCGATAATGAGCAGTTCTTC.